The 23 T cell receptor beta chains given below trace back to one sample, sequenced in a study of technical replicates of blood from several donors (dated by TCRdb to between 2016 and 2019). The library was built by means of the immunoSEQ multiplex PCR assay. TCRdb stores this immuneACCESS table with in-frame sequences only. Part of the clones is absent; in the studies checked, under half of the shortfall reflects unresolved V genes, and no reason is known for the rest. A total of 40,000 to 60,000 clones appear in this sample, about 94% of them only once. 3.5% to 5% of the sample comes from the top ten. Sequenced sample: PBMCs. Source of these receptors: a human donor in good health. Some clones in this sample may be carry-over from other donors' samples.

As to this clone: This sample also contains other DNA sequences that code for the same CDR3. The chain links TRBV7-7 to TRBJ2-7, with D perhaps matching TRBD2 (6 bases). V was trimmed by 3 bases and J by 1 base, leaving 28 bases between them. The CDR3 has 20 residues. Germline V gene data show CDR1 as SSHAT and CDR2 as FNYEAQ (reference sequence). The CDR3 sequence: CASSFYNGLGLAYNSYEQYF. The CDR3 nucleotides are TGTGCCAGCAGCTTTTATAACGGTCTGGGGCTAGCGTACAATTCCTACGAGCAGTACTTC.

The gene calls are TRBV30 and TRBJ1-3, with 7 bases aligning to TRBD1. Losses at the gene ends were 3 bases for V and 7 bases for J; bases not matched to a gene: 12. Germline CDR1 reads GTSNPN; CDR2 reads SVGIG (reference sequence). This CDR3 contains 15 residues. The CDR3 bases are TGTGCCTGGAGGGCTTCAGGGGGGTGGCTGAACACCATATATTTT. Its protein product is CAWRASGGWLNTIYF. Full variable domain (remainder filled in from reference TRBV30 and TRBJ1-3): SQTIHQWPATLVQPVGSPLSLECTVEGTSNPNLYWYRQAAGRGLQLLFYSVGIGQISSEVPQNLSASRPQDRQFILSSKKLLLSDSGFYLCAWRASGGWLNTIYFGEGSWLTVV.

This clone was picked up one time. The CDR3 DNA follows: TGCGCCAGCAGCCAAGGACTGCTCAGCTACGAGCAGTACTTC. This gives the protein CASSQGLLSYEQYF. V gene TRBV4-1 combines with J gene TRBJ2-7; D uncertain. CDR3 length: 14 residues. V lost 1 base to trimming and J lost 3 bases, with 10 bases between them. Germline CDR1 and CDR2: MGHRA and YSYEKL.

The chain recombines TRBV4-2 with TRBJ1-6, with TRBD1 identical over 7 bases. The CDR3 has 16 residues. V lost 1 base and J lost 15; bases outside the gene matches: 15. Germline V gene sequence: CDR1 LGHNA, CDR2 YNFKEQ. The DNA for the CDR3 is TGTGCCAGCAGCCAAGTTATAGGGACAGCCAGCCGATACCTCCACTTT. It specifies CASSQVIGTASRYLHF.

This chain connects TRBV30 to TRBJ1-5; D ambiguous. Germline lookup yields CDR1 GTSNPN and CDR2 SVGIG (reference sequence). V lost 0 bases and J lost 6, with 6 bases in between. CDR3 length equals 12 residues. The CDR3 loop is CAWSVGGQPQHF. CDR3 nucleotide sequence: TGTGCCTGGAGTGTTGGCGGTCAGCCCCAGCATTTT.

The rearrangement links TRBV30 to TRBJ2-7; 10 bases agree with TRBD2. CDR1 and CDR2 (germline): GTSNPN, SVGIG (reference sequence). The CDR3 consists of 14 residues. The ends lost 2 bases at V and 5 bases at J; junction bases unmatched: 6. The CDR3 nucleotides are TGTGCCTGGAGTACTCTAGCGGGAGATGACGAGCAGTACTTC. This translates into CAWSTLAGDDEQYF.

This clone appeared a single time. V gene TRBV2 combines with J gene TRBJ1-4; the D is unclear. Germline assignment: CDR1 SNHLY and CDR2 FYNNEI. This CDR3 has 13 amino acids. The V gene lost 8 bases and the J gene lost 0 bases, with 7 bases spanning the gap. The CDR3 DNA is TGTGCCAGCGGGCCAGCAACTAATGAAAAACTGTTTTTT. The encoded protein is CASGPATNEKLFF.

The V gene is TRBV29-1, the J gene TRBJ1-2, with D perhaps TRBD1 (5 bases). V lost 7 bases to trimming and J lost 3 bases, with 12 bases between them. The germline V gene has CDR1 SQVTM and CDR2 ANQGSEA. The CDR3 has 12 amino acids. CDR3 nucleotides: TGCAGCGGCAAACAAGGGGACTATGGCTACACCTTC. This codes for CSGKQGDYGYTF.

The rearrangement joins TRBV11-3 to TRBJ2-2; D might be TRBD2 (6 bases). Trimming cost V 5 bases and J 7 bases, with 14 bases left between them. The germline CDR1 and CDR2 sequences are SGHNT and YENEEA. The CDR3 runs 14 residues. The CDR3 DNA follows: TGTGCCAGCAGCGTCCGGACGGGGGTCGGGGAGCTGTTTTTT. This encodes CASSVRTGVGELFF.

This chain links TRBV7-6 with TRBJ2-5, with 13 bases matching TRBD2. The CDR3 covers 15 residues. Per the germline V gene, CDR1 is SGHVS and CDR2 is FNYEAQ. V shed 4 bases, J shed 5 bases, and the junction held 4 bases outside the gene matches. Written as DNA, the CDR3 is TGTGCCAGCAGCTCCTTGGGACTAGCGGGGGAGACCCAGTACTTC. This encodes CASSSLGLAGETQYF.

V usage is TRBV7-2 and J usage is TRBJ1-1; 8 bases are a match to TRBD1. CDR3 length: 15 residues. Germline CDR1 SGHTA, CDR2 FQGNSA. Losses at the gene ends were 5 bases for V and 6 bases for J; bases not matched to a gene: 11. This CDR3 reads CASSGTTGVFSEAFF. In DNA form, the CDR3 reads TGTGCCAGCAGCGGAACGACAGGGGTTTTCTCTGAAGCTTTCTTT.

The CDR3 DNA follows: TGTGCCAGCAGCTTACAGGGGACAGGGACCTATGGCTACACCTTC. Its protein is CASSLQGTGTYGYTF. The V call is TRBV7-9, the J call TRBJ1-2; 9 bases fit TRBD1. Germline CDR1 reads SEHNR; CDR2 reads FQNEAQ (reference sequence). CDR3 length equals 15 residues. The ends lost 2 bases at V and 4 bases at J; junction bases unmatched: 5.

The V gene is TRBV10-3, the J gene TRBJ1-5, with 8 bases that match TRBD1. Germline V gene sequence: CDR1 ENHRY, CDR2 SYGVKD. V lost 3 bases, J lost 8 bases, and 9 bases stayed unmatched. This CDR3 region has 15 residues. This chain's CDR3 is CAISDLDRGREPQHF. CDR3 coding DNA: TGTGCCATCAGTGATCTCGACAGGGGCCGAGAGCCCCAGCATTTT.

V usage is TRBV4-2 and J usage is TRBJ1-1; D call uncertain. This CDR3 has 15 amino acids. Trimming left V 0 bases short and J 6 bases short, with 14 bases between. Germline V lookup: CDR1 LGHNA, CDR2 YNFKEQ. CDR3 in amino acids: CASSQEFGGLPEAFF. The CDR3 bases are TGTGCCAGCAGCCAAGAATTCGGAGGGCTCCCTGAAGCTTTCTTT.

The J gene is TRBJ1-6, the V gene TRBV10-3, with D perhaps matching TRBD1 (5 bases). Trimming pared 6 bases from V and 5 bases from J, leaving 11 bases between. Per germline, CDR1 ENHRY and CDR2 SYGVKD. The CDR3 loop spans 14 amino acids. The CDR3 loop reads CAIRSDSDNSPLHF. The CDR3 region has the DNA TGTGCCATCAGATCCGACAGCGATAATTCACCCCTCCACTTT.

This chain connects TRBV4-1 to TRBJ1-5; 12 positions match TRBD1. With V trimmed by 1 base and J by 1 base, 14 bases remained unmatched. This CDR3 is 21 amino acids long. In germline, CDR1 is MGHRA, CDR2 YSYEKL. This chain's CDR3 is CASSQAMGAGTGGLSNQPQHF. Written as DNA, the CDR3 is TGCGCCAGCAGCCAAGCGATGGGCGCCGGGACAGGGGGCTTGAGCAATCAGCCCCAGCATTTT.

The J gene is TRBJ2-7, the V gene TRBV19; TRBD1 might be the D (6 bases). The CDR3 contains 14 residues. Per the germline V gene, CDR1 is LNHDA and CDR2 is SQIVND (reference sequence). Trimming stripped 6 bases from V and 0 bases from J, with 12 bases between. This CDR3 reads CASSPGDNSYEQYF. CDR3 sequence (DNA): TGTGCCAGTAGCCCTGGGGACAACTCCTACGAGCAGTACTTC.

The V and J genes are TRBV6-1 and TRBJ2-7, with D possibly matching TRBD1 (6 bases). This CDR3 contains 14 residues. Trimming pared 5 bases from V and 0 bases from J, leaving 11 bases between. Germline V CDR1 and CDR2: MNHNS, SASEGT. The CDR3 DNA reads as TGTGCCAGCAGTCCTCAAGGGGGCTCCTACGAGCAGTACTTC. This gives the protein CASSPQGGSYEQYF.

This clone was recorded once. The chain couples TRBV7-2 to TRBJ1-5; D unclear. Germline V gene lookup returns CDR1 SGHTA and CDR2 FQGNSA. The CDR3 is 13 amino acids. Trimming took off 4 bases at V and 4 bases at J, with 8 bases between the two ends. The CDR3 here is CASSSEGNQPQHF. The CDR3 DNA sequence: TGTGCCAGCAGCTCCGAGGGTAATCAGCCCCAGCATTTT.

This chain joins TRBV29-1 and TRBJ2-7; D is perhaps TRBD1 (6 bases). V was pared by 6 bases and J by 0 bases, with 15 bases between. From germline, CDR1 is SQVTM and CDR2 ANQGSEA. The CDR3 extends over 14 amino acids. The CDR3 DNA follows: TGCAGCGTAGGGACATCCTCACACTCCTACGAGCAGTACTTC. It encodes CSVGTSSHSYEQYF.

The rearrangement joins TRBV27 to TRBJ2-7; TRBD2 matches 7 bases. The CDR3 has 14 amino acids. V dropped 4 bases and J dropped 6; count of bases not matched to a gene: 9. Germline V gives CDR1 MNHEY, CDR2 SMNVEV (reference sequence). CDR3 sequence: CASSSPNGRGEQYF. The CDR3, as DNA: TGTGCCAGCAGTTCTCCTAATGGGAGGGGCGAGCAGTACTTC.

This rearrangement joins TRBV18 to TRBJ1-4, with D tentatively TRBD1 (5 bases). Per germline, CDR1 KGHSH and CDR2 LQKENI. V lost 5 bases, J lost 5 bases, and 9 bases lay in between. This CDR3 region has 13 residues. The chain's CDR3 is CASSTGLNEKLFF. The CDR3 coding sequence is TGTGCCAGCTCAACAGGACTAAATGAAAAACTGTTTTTT.

The chain carries TRBV7-3 and TRBJ1-2; 10 positions match TRBD1. This CDR3 is 14 amino acids long. J gave up 8 bases and V 5 bases, and 8 bases lay outside the gene matches. Germline CDR1 SGHTA, CDR2 FQGTGA. The CDR3 spells CASSPSGTGEGYTF. In nucleotides, the CDR3 is TGTGCCAGCAGCCCTTCCGGGACAGGGGAAGGCTACACCTTC. Complete variable domain (other parts from reference TRBV7-3 and TRBJ1-2): GAGVSQTPSNKVTEKGKYVELRCDPISGHTALYWYRQSLGQGPEFLIYFQGTGAADDSGLPNDRFFAVRPEGSVSTLKIQRTERGDSAVYLCASSPSGTGEGYTFGSGTRLTVV.